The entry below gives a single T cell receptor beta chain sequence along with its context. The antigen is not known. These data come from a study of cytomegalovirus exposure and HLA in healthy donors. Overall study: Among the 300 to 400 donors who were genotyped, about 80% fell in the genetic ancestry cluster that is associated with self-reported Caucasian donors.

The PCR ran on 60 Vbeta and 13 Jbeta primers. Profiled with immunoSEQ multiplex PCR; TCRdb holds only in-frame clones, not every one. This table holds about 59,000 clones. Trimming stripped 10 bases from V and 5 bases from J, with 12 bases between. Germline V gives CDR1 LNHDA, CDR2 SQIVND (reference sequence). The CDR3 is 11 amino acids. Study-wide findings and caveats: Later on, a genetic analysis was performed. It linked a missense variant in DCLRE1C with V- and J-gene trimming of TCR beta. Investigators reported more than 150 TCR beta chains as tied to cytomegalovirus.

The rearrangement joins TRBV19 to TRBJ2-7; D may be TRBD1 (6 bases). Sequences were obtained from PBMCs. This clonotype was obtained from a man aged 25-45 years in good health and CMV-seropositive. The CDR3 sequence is CATKQGNEQYF. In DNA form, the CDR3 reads TGTGCCACAAAACAGGGTAACGAGCAGTACTTC.